A single T cell receptor (beta chain) is shown here with its context. This sample stems from a study of blood T cell repertoires in COVID-19. Across the study: In each case, the material was cDNA or gDNA derived from T cells, B-cell-depleted T cells, or PBMCs.

J was trimmed by 7 bases and V by 6 bases; bases with no gene match: 5. Germline V gene sequence: CDR1 MNHGY, CDR2 SVAAGI. The CDR3 sequence is 14 residues long. How the authors handled the data: Cell counts per sample came from amplifying reference gene primers. Profiled with immunoSEQ multiplex PCR; TCRdb holds only in-frame clones, not every one. V, J and clone size reflect that table, while D and trimming were determined from the DNA. This table has about 150,000 clones, 82% appearing once. The sample taken for sequencing was peripheral blood. This TCR came from a human donor with acute or convalescent COVID-19. The donor label of this sample is uncertain. The J gene is TRBJ1-6, the V gene TRBV6-9; TRBD1 agrees at 8 bases. CDR3 sequence reads: CASSPGQENSPLHF. CDR3 bases: TGTGCCAGCAGCCCGGGACAGGAAAATTCACCCCTCCACTTT.